Listed below are T cell receptor beta chains from one sample, sequenced in a study of blood T cell repertoires in COVID-19. Data came from immunoSEQ multiplex PCR; TCRdb stores just in-frame clones and leaves some out. The sample lists a few hundred thousand clones; 85% were seen once. What was sequenced was peripheral blood. Every receptor here comes from a woman in her late teens or twenties with acute or convalescent COVID-19. The CDR3 runs from the conserved cysteine through the conserved F or W. D genes are given only for firm matches. Clone size is stated in some rows and not others, as once, few, many or a class when expanded.

CDR3 protein: CASSTRVPEEQYF
CDR3 DNA: TGTGCCAGTAGTACCCGGGTCCCGGAAGAGCAGTACTTC
D gene: .
V gene: TRBV19
clone size: once
J gene: TRBJ2-7

CDR3 protein: CASSESQAGGRETQYF
CDR3 DNA: TGTGCCAGCAGTGAAAGTCAAGCGGGGGGAAGAGAGACCCAGTACTTC
D gene: TRBD2
V gene: TRBV2
clone size: few
J gene: TRBJ2-5

CDR3 protein: CASSLRQDSYEQYF
CDR3 DNA: TGTGCCAGCAGCTTGAGGCAGGACTCCTACGAGCAGTACTTC
D gene: .
V gene: TRBV5-8
clone size: .
J gene: TRBJ2-7

CDR3 protein: CAINGVRGTSGSTGELFF
CDR3 DNA: TGTGCCATCAACGGGGTTAGAGGGACTAGCGGGAGCACCGGGGAGCTGTTTTTT
D gene: TRBD2
V gene: TRBV2
clone size: .
J gene: TRBJ2-2

CDR3 protein: CASNPTRGPSGEQYF
CDR3 DNA: TGTGCCAGCAACCCCACCAGAGGGCCGAGCGGCGAGCAGTACTTC
D gene: .
V gene: TRBV6-2/TRBV6-3
clone size: .
J gene: TRBJ2-7

CDR3 protein: CASSSRGNEQFF
CDR3 DNA: TGTGCCAGCAGCTCCCGCGGGAATGAGCAGTTCTTC
D gene: .
V gene: TRBV11-2
clone size: few
J gene: TRBJ2-1

CDR3 protein: CASSPGLGDGYGYTF
CDR3 DNA: TGCGCCAGCAGCCCCGGACTGGGCGACGGCTATGGCTACACCTTC
D gene: .
V gene: TRBV5-1
clone size: .
J gene: TRBJ1-2

CDR3 protein: CASSKGAGTDTQYF
CDR3 DNA: TGTGCCAGCAGCAAAGGTGCCGGGACAGATACGCAGTATTTT
D gene: .
V gene: TRBV7-9
clone size: .
J gene: TRBJ2-3

CDR3 protein: CSAGARTGALF
CDR3 DNA: TGCAGTGCCGGCGCCCGGACGGGAGCTCTCTTT
D gene: .
V gene: TRBV20-1
clone size: .
J gene: TRBJ1-1

CDR3 protein: CASSLEGGSTEAFF
CDR3 DNA: TGTGCCAGCAGTCTCGAAGGGGGCTCCACTGAAGCTTTCTTT
D gene: TRBD1
V gene: TRBV7-3
clone size: .
J gene: TRBJ1-1

CDR3 protein: CASSLFRGQGNQPQHF
CDR3 DNA: TGTGCCAGCTCCTTATTTCGGGGACAGGGGAATCAGCCCCAGCATTTT
D gene: TRBD1
V gene: TRBV18
clone size: .
J gene: TRBJ1-5

CDR3 protein: CASSLTGYEQYF
CDR3 DNA: TGTGCCAGCAGTCTCACGGGCTACGAGCAGTACTTC
D gene: .
V gene: TRBV28
clone size: .
J gene: TRBJ2-7

CDR3 protein: CASSGGQFETQYF
CDR3 DNA: TGTGCCAGCAGCGGAGGGCAGTTTGAGACCCAGTACTTC
D gene: .
V gene: TRBV9
clone size: .
J gene: TRBJ2-5

CDR3 protein: CASSSTLLETQYF
CDR3 DNA: TGTGCCAGCAGCTCTACTTTGCTTGAGACCCAGTACTTC
D gene: .
V gene: TRBV11-2
clone size: .
J gene: TRBJ2-5

CDR3 protein: CASRQGSGQPQHF
CDR3 DNA: TGTGCCAGCCGACAGGGAAGCGGACAGCCCCAGCATTTT
D gene: TRBD1
V gene: TRBV27
clone size: .
J gene: TRBJ1-5

CDR3 protein: CASSDSGNVKTQYF
CDR3 DNA: TGTGCCAGCAGTGATTCAGGAAATGTAAAGACCCAGTACTTC
D gene: .
V gene: TRBV2
clone size: .
J gene: TRBJ2-5

CDR3 protein: CASSPRQSSYNEQFF
CDR3 DNA: TGTGCCAGCAGCCCACGACAGAGCTCCTACAATGAGCAGTTCTTC
D gene: .
V gene: TRBV11-3
clone size: .
J gene: TRBJ2-1

CDR3 protein: CASSVEGEQSTGGIITF
CDR3 DNA: TGTGCCAGCAGCGTAGAGGGGGAACAGTCGACAGGGGGCATTATCACCTTC
D gene: TRBD1
V gene: TRBV9
clone size: few
J gene: TRBJ1-2

CDR3 protein: CASSLQGYTIYF
CDR3 DNA: TGTGCCAGCAGCCTACAGGGTTACACCATATATTTT
D gene: .
V gene: TRBV3-1/TRBV3-2
clone size: .
J gene: TRBJ1-3

CDR3 protein: CASSLGDRAENTEAFF
CDR3 DNA: TGTGCCAGCAGCTTAGGGGACAGGGCCGAGAACACTGAAGCTTTCTTT
D gene: TRBD1
V gene: TRBV11-1
clone size: .
J gene: TRBJ1-1

CDR3 protein: CASSRAGNQPQHF
CDR3 DNA: TGTGCCAGCTCACGGGCGGGAAATCAGCCCCAGCATTTT
D gene: .
V gene: TRBV2
clone size: .
J gene: TRBJ1-5

CDR3 protein: CASSAGGQVNSPLHF
CDR3 DNA: TGTGCCAGCAGCGCGGGGGGGCAGGTTAATTCACCCCTCCACTTT
D gene: .
V gene: TRBV9
clone size: .
J gene: TRBJ1-6

CDR3 protein: CASSLPGTGDQPQHF
CDR3 DNA: TGTGCCAGCAGCCTACCCGGGACAGGGGACCAGCCCCAGCATTTT
D gene: TRBD1
V gene: TRBV11-3
clone size: .
J gene: TRBJ1-5

CDR3 protein: CASSQEQVGDTQYF
CDR3 DNA: TGCGCCAGCAGCCAAGAACAGGTTGGGGATACGCAGTATTTT
D gene: .
V gene: TRBV4-1
clone size: .
J gene: TRBJ2-3

CDR3 protein: CASNELGATEAFF
CDR3 DNA: TGTGCCAGCAACGAATTAGGGGCCACTGAAGCTTTCTTT
D gene: .
V gene: TRBV9
clone size: once
J gene: TRBJ1-1

CDR3 protein: CASGLVLLAGGLASYEQYF
CDR3 DNA: TGTGCTAGTGGTTTGGTACTTCTAGCGGGAGGGCTGGCGTCCTACGAGCAGTACTTC
D gene: TRBD2
V gene: TRBV12-5
clone size: .
J gene: TRBJ2-7

CDR3 protein: CASSPIPGQGGYTF
CDR3 DNA: TGCGCCAGCAGCCCAATCCCGGGACAGGGAGGCTACACCTTC
D gene: TRBD1
V gene: TRBV5-1
clone size: .
J gene: TRBJ1-2

CDR3 protein: CASSQERTIRPPYGYTF
CDR3 DNA: TGTGCCAGCAGCCAAGAAAGGACTATAAGGCCCCCCTATGGCTACACCTTC
D gene: .
V gene: TRBV3-1/TRBV3-2
clone size: .
J gene: TRBJ1-2

CDR3 protein: CASSQREYNSPLHF
CDR3 DNA: TGTGCCAGCAGCCAGCGGGAGTATAATTCACCCCTCCACTTT
D gene: .
V gene: TRBV3-1/TRBV3-2
clone size: .
J gene: TRBJ1-6

CDR3 protein: CASSDTGQGADTQYF
CDR3 DNA: TGTGCCAGCAGTGACACGGGACAGGGTGCAGATACGCAGTATTTT
D gene: TRBD1
V gene: TRBV6-4
clone size: .
J gene: TRBJ2-3

CDR3 protein: CASGPRQVRGYYGYTF
CDR3 DNA: TGTGCCAGCGGACCTAGACAGGTTAGGGGTTACTATGGCTACACCTTC
D gene: .
V gene: TRBV5-6
clone size: .
J gene: TRBJ1-2

CDR3 protein: CASSYRGQGYYGYTF
CDR3 DNA: TGTGCCAGCAGTTACCGGGGACAGGGATACTATGGCTACACCTTC
D gene: TRBD1
V gene: TRBV6-5
clone size: few
J gene: TRBJ1-2

CDR3 protein: CASGLGGNQPQHF
CDR3 DNA: TGTGCCAGCGGCCTAGGTGGCAATCAGCCCCAGCATTTT
D gene: .
V gene: TRBV27
clone size: .
J gene: TRBJ1-5

CDR3 protein: CASSLGRTMNTEAFF
CDR3 DNA: TGTGCCAGCAGCTTAGGAAGGACTATGAACACTGAAGCTTTCTTT
D gene: .
V gene: TRBV7-9
clone size: .
J gene: TRBJ1-1

CDR3 protein: CASSQDRGGAYNEQFF
CDR3 DNA: TGTGCCAGCAGCCAAGACAGAGGGGGGGCTTACAATGAGCAGTTCTTC
D gene: .
V gene: TRBV3-1/TRBV3-2
clone size: .
J gene: TRBJ2-1

CDR3 protein: CATTTGKAPDTEAFF
CDR3 DNA: TGTGCCACTACCACAGGGAAGGCCCCTGACACTGAAGCTTTCTTT
D gene: .
V gene: TRBV2
clone size: .
J gene: TRBJ1-1

CDR3 protein: CASSQDLKYEQYF
CDR3 DNA: TGTGCCAGCAGCCAAGATTTAAAATACGAGCAGTACTTC
D gene: .
V gene: TRBV4-2
clone size: .
J gene: TRBJ2-7

CDR3 protein: CASSAENRELTEAFF
CDR3 DNA: TGTGCCAGCAGCGCGGAGAACAGGGAGTTGACTGAAGCTTTCTTT
D gene: .
V gene: TRBV9
clone size: .
J gene: TRBJ1-1

CDR3 protein: CASSERGRETQYF
CDR3 DNA: TGTGCCAGCAGTGAGCGGGGCCGGGAGACCCAGTACTTC
D gene: .
V gene: TRBV2
clone size: .
J gene: TRBJ2-5

CDR3 protein: CASSALWTGGHGYTF
CDR3 DNA: TGTGCCAGCAGCGCCCTTTGGACAGGGGGCCATGGCTACACCTTC
D gene: TRBD1
V gene: TRBV9
clone size: once
J gene: TRBJ1-2

CDR3 protein: CASSVGPVNTEAFF
CDR3 DNA: TGTGCCAGCAGCGTAGGTCCGGTGAACACTGAAGCTTTCTTT
D gene: .
V gene: TRBV9
clone size: .
J gene: TRBJ1-1

CDR3 protein: CATSRDWTGSGYTF
CDR3 DNA: TGTGCCACCAGCAGAGACTGGACAGGGAGCGGCTACACCTTC
D gene: TRBD1
V gene: TRBV15
clone size: .
J gene: TRBJ1-2

CDR3 protein: CASSESGGAGNQPQHF
CDR3 DNA: TGTGCCAGCAGTGAATCAGGGGGCGCGGGCAATCAGCCCCAGCATTTT
D gene: TRBD1
V gene: TRBV25-1
clone size: .
J gene: TRBJ1-5

CDR3 protein: CASSYEVQGNSPLHF
CDR3 DNA: TGTGCCAGCAGTTACGAGGTACAGGGAAATTCACCCCTCCACTTT
D gene: .
V gene: TRBV6-5
clone size: once
J gene: TRBJ1-6

CDR3 protein: CASSSAGQNEKLFF
CDR3 DNA: TGCGCCAGCAGCTCTGCGGGACAGAATGAAAAACTGTTTTTT
D gene: TRBD1
V gene: TRBV5-1
clone size: .
J gene: TRBJ1-4

CDR3 protein: CASSFGGGHTGELFF
CDR3 DNA: TGTGCCAGCAGTTTCGGGGGAGGGCACACCGGGGAGCTGTTTTTT
D gene: TRBD2
V gene: TRBV28
clone size: .
J gene: TRBJ2-2

CDR3 protein: CASSLAGDTEAFF
CDR3 DNA: TGTGCCAGCAGCTTGGCGGGGGACACTGAAGCTTTCTTT
D gene: .
V gene: TRBV11-2
clone size: .
J gene: TRBJ1-1

CDR3 protein: CASSEYKGLYSPLHF
CDR3 DNA: TGTGCCAGCAGTGAATATAAGGGGCTCTATTCACCCCTCCACTTT
D gene: .
V gene: TRBV2
clone size: .
J gene: TRBJ1-6

CDR3 protein: CASARGANYGYTF
CDR3 DNA: TGTGCCAGTGCCCGAGGAGCTAACTATGGCTACACCTTC
D gene: .
V gene: TRBV19
clone size: few
J gene: TRBJ1-2

CDR3 protein: CASRQTGENSNQPQHF
CDR3 DNA: TGTGCCAGCAGACAAACAGGGGAAAATAGCAATCAGCCCCAGCATTTT
D gene: TRBD1
V gene: TRBV5-8
clone size: .
J gene: TRBJ1-5

CDR3 protein: CASSVDRGEAEAFF
CDR3 DNA: TGTGCCAGCAGCGTAGATAGGGGCGAAGCTGAAGCTTTCTTT
D gene: .
V gene: TRBV9
clone size: .
J gene: TRBJ1-1